This T cell receptor (beta chain) appears in the sequencing data of a study of T cells after yellow fever vaccination. The wider study: Researchers used SMART-Seq v4 Ultra Low Input to prepare fractions that had low cell numbers.

TCR cDNA was made by 5'RACE template switching, adding a universal primer site and UMIs. TCRdb processed the 5' RACE reads anew with MiXCR; each CDR3 protein has one entry. Of roughly 310,000 distinct CDR3 sequences in the sample, roughly 9.4% were seen once. Trimming at V came to 5 bases and at J to 0 bases, leaving 10 bases not matched to a gene. The CDR3 is 20 residues long. Germline V lookup: CDR1 SGHAT, CDR2 FQDESV (reference sequence). This clonotype was detected once. The source material was PBMCs, sampled on the day of the first yellow fever vaccination. The genes are TRBV11-1 and TRBJ2-6; 13 positions agree with TRBD2. The sequence derives from a man in his late teens or twenties who received the YFV17D yellow fever vaccine. The CDR3 sequence is CASSPVVGLAGASGANVLTF. The CDR3, as DNA: TGTGCCAGCAGCCCCGTCGTTGGACTAGCGGGGGCCTCTGGGGCCAACGTCCTGACTTTC.